Each of the 25 T cell receptor beta chains below was sequenced from the same sample in a study of blood T cells in healthy people across ages. Together with a sample-barcoded 5' primer, a J-beta primer mix was included in a second PCR lasting about 7 to 11 cycles. MiXCR, applied by TCRdb to the 5' RACE reads, yields one record per CDR3 protein. The repertoire holds more than 1.4 million distinct CDR3 sequences, 40% to 50% seen once, with 7.9% in the top ten. The sequenced material came from blood. These receptor sequences come from a woman younger than 35 in good health.

This clonotype showed up just a few times. This chain uses TRBV6-1 with TRBJ2-7; D is unresolved. The CDR3 loop spans 15 amino acids. Trimming stripped 2 bases from V and 0 bases from J, with 11 bases between. CDR1 is MNHNS, CDR2 SASEGT, per germline. The chain's CDR3 is CASSEMAVSSYEQYF. The CDR3 DNA reads as TGTGCCAGCAGTGAAATGGCGGTTAGCTCCTACGAGCAGTACTTC.

The sample holds a few counts of this clonotype. An end of the junction does not agree with germline; a read error may underlie this. The rearrangement uses TRBV12-3 or TRBV12-4 and TRBJ1-5; 7 bases match TRBD1. CDR3 length: 14 residues. DNA of the CDR3: TGTGCCAGCAGTTCGGGACAGAGCAATCAGCCCCTGCATTTT. This sequence encodes CASSSGQSNQPLHF.

The sample holds a few counts of this clonotype. The chain combines TRBV12-3 or TRBV12-4 with TRBJ2-1, with TRBD2 matching 7 bases. The CDR3 consists of 16 residues. V trimming: 3 bases; J trimming: 4 bases; junction bases outside the gene matches: 9. DNA of the CDR3: TGTGCCAGCAGTTTCACCGGGGGAGGGCCGTACAATGAGCAGTTCTTC. As protein: CASSFTGGGPYNEQFF.

CDR3 coding DNA: TGTGCCTGGAGCGACCGTAGCAATCAGCCCCAGCATTTT. It is translated as CAWSDRSNQPQHF. This sequence joins TRBV30 and TRBJ1-5, with no clear D. Trimming shortened V by 3 bases and J by 0 bases, and 6 bases separated the two germline ends. The CDR3 covers 13 residues. Germline V gene data show CDR1 as GTSNPN and CDR2 as SVGIG (reference sequence).

The CDR3 sequence is CSARDYRQGAWVANQPQHF. DNA of the CDR3: TGCAGTGCTAGAGATTATCGGCAGGGAGCATGGGTAGCAAATCAGCCCCAGCATTTT. J is TRBJ1-5 and V is TRBV20-1; tentatively, D is TRBD1 (5 bases). Trimming removed 0 bases at V and 4 bases at J, with 25 bases between. The length of the CDR3 is 19 residues. CDR1 is DFQATT and CDR2 is SNEGSKA in the germline V gene (reference sequence).

J is TRBJ1-2 and V is TRBV5-5, with D possibly TRBD1 on 5 matching bases. The CDR3 is 16 amino acids. CDR1 SGHKS and CDR2 YYEKEE come from the germline V gene (reference sequence). Trimming pared 4 bases from V and 4 bases from J, leaving 20 bases between. The CDR3 DNA sequence: TGTGCCAGCAGCCCGGACGGGGCAGGAGGGAGCTATGGCTACACCTTC. It specifies CASSPDGAGGSYGYTF.

This sequence joins TRBV15 and TRBJ2-3; D may be TRBD2 (6 bases). Deletions cut 5 bases from V and 2 bases from J, with 11 bases between. Germline values: CDR1 LNHNV, CDR2 YYDKDF (reference sequence). This CDR3 has 14 residues. In nucleotides, the CDR3 is TGTGCCACCAGCCGCGGGGCAGACACAGATACGCAGTATTTT. Translation gives CATSRGADTDTQYF.

This clonotype was detected only a few times. The gene calls are TRBV29-1 and TRBJ2-7; possibly TRBD1 for D (5 bases). This CDR3 is 15 amino acids long. Trimming took 5 bases from V and 0 from J, leaving 17 bases between them. Germline-derived CDR1 and CDR2 are SQVTM and ANQGSEA. CDR3 sequence: CSVFGTTETSYEQYF. The CDR3 DNA follows: TGCAGCGTTTTCGGTACGACAGAAACCTCCTACGAGCAGTACTTC.

Only a few counts were recorded for this clonotype. The chain is built from TRBV18 and TRBJ2-5, with 7 bases identical to TRBD1. The CDR3 is made up of 13 amino acids. After removal of 9 bases from V and 5 bases from J, the junction contained 9 bases not matched to a gene. Germline CDR1 is KGHSH and CDR2 is LQKENI. The CDR3 loop reads CASRQGVLETQYF. Written as DNA, the CDR3 is TGTGCCAGTCGACAGGGAGTGTTGGAGACCCAGTACTTC.

The chain couples TRBV10-3 to TRBJ1-2; D possibly corresponds to TRBD1 (6 bases). CDR3 length equals 17 residues. The V and J ends lost 10 bases and 4 bases respectively, with 28 bases between them. Germline V gives CDR1 ENHRY, CDR2 SYGVKD. The CDR3 DNA follows: TGTGCCACACTTTACGGACAGACCCTAAACCCGAGCTATGGCTACACCTTC. This translates into CATLYGQTLNPSYGYTF.

V gene TRBV4-2 combines with J gene TRBJ1-1, with D possibly TRBD1 on 5 matching bases. Trimming cost V 2 bases and J 0 bases, with 10 bases left between them. The CDR3 consists of 15 residues. Germline lookup yields CDR1 LGHNA and CDR2 YNFKEQ. The CDR3 sequence: CASSQTGVVNTEAFF. In nucleotides, the CDR3 is TGTGCCAGCAGCCAAACAGGAGTCGTGAACACTGAAGCTTTCTTT.

This clonotype has a handful of counts. The genes are TRBV11-2 and TRBJ2-1, with 9 bases fitting TRBD2. V dropped 0 bases and J dropped 7; count of bases not matched to a gene: 10. The CDR3 runs to 17 residues. In germline, CDR1 is SGHAT, CDR2 FQNNGV. As DNA, the CDR3 is TGTGCCAGCAGCTTAGACTCGGGAGCTAGCGGGACGAATGAGCAGTTCTTC. This gives the protein CASSLDSGASGTNEQFF.

This clonotype was detected only a few times. The DNA of the CDR3 is TGTGCCAGCAGCCAAGGGACAGGTAACTACAATGAGCAGTTCTTC. Its protein is CASSQGTGNYNEQFF. The rearrangement uses TRBV14 and TRBJ2-1; 7 positions agree with TRBD1. There are 15 residues in the CDR3. V was clipped by 1 base and J by 3 bases; unmatched bases: 3. From germline, CDR1 is SGHDN and CDR2 FVKESK.

There are a few counts of this clonotype. The gene calls are TRBV5-1 and TRBJ2-1, with 8 bases matching TRBD1. CDR1 SGHRS and CDR2 YFSETQ come from the germline V gene. With 4 bases clipped from V and 3 bases from J, the junction kept 6 bases outside the gene matches. CDR3 length equals 15 residues. The chain's CDR3 is CASSTGTGFYNEQFF. The DNA for the CDR3 is TGCGCCAGCAGCACCGGGACAGGATTCTACAATGAGCAGTTCTTC.

V and J are TRBV27 and TRBJ1-2; unclear D gene. Between the trimmed V and J ends, which lost 0 bases and 2 bases, there was a span of 7 bases. The V gene's germline CDR1 is MNHEY and CDR2 SMNVEV (reference sequence). CDR3 size: 14 residues. The CDR3 nucleotides read TGTGCCAGCAGTTTATCAGGCAAAAACTATGGCTACACCTTC. Encoded protein: CASSLSGKNYGYTF.

The rearrangement uses TRBV12-3 or TRBV12-4 and TRBJ2-3; 10 bases line up with TRBD2. Losses at the gene ends were 7 bases for V and 6 bases for J; bases not matched to a gene: 7. This CDR3 is built from 14 residues. In DNA form, the CDR3 reads TGTGCCAGCACCGTAGCGGGAGGCGGGGATACGCAGTATTTT. Protein sequence: CASTVAGGGDTQYF.

This clonotype showed up just once. The CDR3 DNA is TGTGCCAGTAGTCTCCGAGCTGGGGGACGAGATACGCAGTATTTT. As protein: CASSLRAGGRDTQYF. The rearrangement uses TRBV19 and TRBJ2-3; tentatively, D is TRBD1 or TRBD2 (5 bases each). With 5 bases removed from V and 5 bases from J, the gap between germline ends came to 17 bases. The CDR3 is 15 residues long. The germline V gene has CDR1 LNHDA and CDR2 SQIVND (reference sequence). Complete variable domain (other parts from reference TRBV19 and TRBJ2-3): DGGITQSPKYLFRKEGQNVTLSCEQNLNHDAMYWYRQDPGQGLRLIYYSQIVNDFQKGDIAEGYSVSREKKESFPLTVTSAQKNPTAFYLCASSLRAGGRDTQYFGPGTRLTVL.

A few counts support this clonotype. This chain uses TRBV11-2 with TRBJ2-1, with TRBD2 identical over 8 bases. CDR3 length: 16 amino acids. CDR1 and CDR2 (germline): SGHAT, FQNNGV. V lost 1 base to trimming and J lost 5 bases; unmatched junction nucleotides: 7. The CDR3 sequence: CASSLGTSLPHNEQFF. CDR3 DNA sequence: TGTGCCAGCAGCTTAGGGACTAGCCTGCCCCACAATGAGCAGTTCTTC.

The chain employs TRBV12-3 or TRBV12-4 and TRBJ2-5, with a weak D call TRBD2 (6 bases). The DNA end lines up better with TRBJ2-7; the J call may be wrong. This CDR3 has 15 amino acids. CDR3 region: CASRPGGGLGYEQYF. CDR3 in DNA: TGTGCCAGCAGACCTGGTGGGGGGTTGGGGTACGAGCAGTACTTC.

This clonotype was found a few times. This chain joins TRBV5-1 and TRBJ2-7, with a possible D match to TRBD1 (6 bases). The CDR3 totals 15 residues. Between the trimmed V and J ends, which lost 4 bases and 9 bases, there was a span of 23 bases. The germline V gene has CDR1 SGHRS and CDR2 YFSETQ. The CDR3 reads CASSPTGTISLGQYF. The CDR3 nucleotides are TGCGCCAGCAGCCCCACCGGGACAATTTCTCTCGGGCAGTACTTC.

V and J are TRBV6-6 and TRBJ1-2; D is possibly TRBD1 (5 bases). V was trimmed by 5 bases and J by 5 bases, leaving 9 bases between them. The CDR3 is 12 residues long. CDR1 is MNHNY and CDR2 is SVGAGI in the germline V gene (reference sequence). Here the CDR3 DNA reads TGTGCCAGCAGTGGGACCCTATATGGCTACACCTTC. Its translation: CASSGTLYGYTF.

J is TRBJ1-2 and V is TRBV29-1; D might be TRBD1 (5 bases). Trimming took 5 bases from V and 8 from J, leaving 18 bases between them. This CDR3 has 13 amino acids. Germline assignment: CDR1 SQVTM and CDR2 ANQGSEA. CDR3 nucleotide sequence: TGCAGCGTTTCAATCGACAGTGACGGCGGCTACACCTTC. It codes for CSVSIDSDGGYTF.

This clonotype was detected a few times. The rearrangement links TRBV29-1 to TRBJ2-6; 9 bases line up with TRBD1. J was trimmed by 4 bases and V by 4 bases; bases with no gene match: 8. The length of the CDR3 is 16 residues. Germline CDR1 SQVTM, CDR2 ANQGSEA. The DNA for the CDR3 is TGCAGCGTTGGGGAACAGGGGGCAGCCGGGGCCAACGTCCTGACTTTC. This codes for CSVGEQGAAGANVLTF.

The chain couples TRBV2 to TRBJ1-4, with D unclear. Trimming left V 3 bases short and J 8 bases short, with 7 bases between. Germline CDR1 SNHLY, CDR2 FYNNEI. This CDR3 has 12 amino acids. CDR3 nucleotides: TGTGCCAGCAGTGAGAATCGCGAAAAACTGTTTTTT. Its translation: CASSENREKLFF.

The V gene is TRBV20-1, the J gene TRBJ2-7; the D is unclear. There are 15 residues in the CDR3. The germline gives CDR1 DFQATT, CDR2 SNEGSKA (reference sequence). V shed 6 bases and J shed 0 bases, with 18 bases lying between them. CDR3 in amino acids: CSAPHEKLHSYEQYF. The CDR3 bases are TGCAGTGCGCCCCATGAGAAGCTACACTCCTACGAGCAGTACTTC.